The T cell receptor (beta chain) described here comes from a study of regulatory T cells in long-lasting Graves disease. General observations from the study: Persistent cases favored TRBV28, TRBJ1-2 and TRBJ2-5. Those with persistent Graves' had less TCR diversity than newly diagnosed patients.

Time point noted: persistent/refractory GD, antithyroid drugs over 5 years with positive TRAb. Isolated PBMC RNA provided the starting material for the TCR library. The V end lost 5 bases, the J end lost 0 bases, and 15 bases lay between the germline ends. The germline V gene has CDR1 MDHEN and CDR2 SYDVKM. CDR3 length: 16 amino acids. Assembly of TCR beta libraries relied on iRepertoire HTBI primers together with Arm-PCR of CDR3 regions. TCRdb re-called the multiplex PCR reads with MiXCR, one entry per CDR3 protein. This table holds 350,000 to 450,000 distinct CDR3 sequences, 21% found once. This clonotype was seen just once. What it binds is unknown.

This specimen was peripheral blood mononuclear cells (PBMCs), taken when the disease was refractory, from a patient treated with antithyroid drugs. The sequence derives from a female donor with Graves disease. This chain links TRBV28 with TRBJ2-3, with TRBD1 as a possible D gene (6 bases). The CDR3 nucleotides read TGTGCCAGCAGTCGTAAGGGGACACTCAGCACAGATACGCAGTATTTT. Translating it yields CASSRKGTLSTDTQYF.